A single T cell receptor beta chain is shown here with its context. The antigen is not known. At one end, the junction sequence differs from germline, possibly due to a read error. In germline, CDR1 is SSHAT, CDR2 FNYEAQ (reference sequence). The CDR3 has 17 amino acids. The repertoire was sequenced with immunoSEQ multiplex PCR; TCRdb's copy has only in-frame clones and lacks some. The sample lists 75,000 to 100,000 clones, about 89% occurring once. The data stem from a study of OX40 agonist ivuxolimab in advanced cancers. Regarding the study as a whole: On average, CD8+ T cells had more expanded clones than CD4+.

The sample in question was CD4+ or CD8+ T cells sorted from blood, obtained in a trial of the OX40 agonist ivuxolimab. This receptor was taken from an adult with an advanced solid tumor such as melanoma, head and neck, liver or kidney cancer. The gene calls are TRBV7-7 and TRBJ2-4; 10 bases are a match to TRBD2. CDR3 nucleotides: TGTGCTAGCAGCTTAATGAGCGGGAGGGCTTACAAAAACATTCAGTACTTC. Translating it yields CASSLMSGRAYKNIQYF.